This T cell receptor (delta chain) was obtained from a study of γδ T cells in repeated Plasmodium falciparum infection. Study context: The natural-infection arm compared Malian children under seasonal malaria with matched Australian children. Each infection was followed by sampling at 21 days, plus baseline and some pre-infection draws. General study results and limits: Donors in Mali lived in a small rural village, largely one ethnic group.

CDR1 and CDR2 (germline): TSWWSYY, QGS. This CDR3 has 28 amino acids. This clone was detected only a few times. Its antigen is as yet unknown. This probably arose from a read error, given a far larger clone one base away. Within the sample, other DNA sequences also encode this same CDR3. Bulk repertoires came from Vgamma9/Vdelta2+ or Vdelta2-negative gammadelta T cells flow-sorted from PBMC. TCRdb redid the clone calls on the multiplex PCR reads with CATT. The table shows tens of thousands of delta-chain clones, with roughly 0.98% occurring only once. The sequence was collected from a pool of human donors (malaria-infected and uninfected, not separated). Sequenced: gamma-delta T cells from blood. No call exists for the J gene, whereas the V gene is TRDV1; TRDD3, the table's D call, was not compared with the DNA. CDR3 in amino acids: CALGERGEFAFPPSRTVWGIRGTDKLIF. DNA of the CDR3: TGTGCTCTTGGGGAACGGGGCGAGTTTGCCTTCCCCCCTTCTCGTACTGTCTGGGGGATACGGGGCACCGATAAACTCATTTTT.